These 22 T cell receptor beta chains originate from one sample sequenced in a study of T cells after yellow fever vaccination. Via MiXCR, TCRdb re-called the 5' RACE reads, giving one row per CDR3 protein. The table shows approximately 550,000 distinct CDR3 sequences, with 15% to 20% occurring only once. Sequencing was performed on PBMCs, taken 15 days after the yellow fever booster vaccination. The receptor source for this set is a man aged 25 to 45 who received the YFV17D yellow fever vaccine.

The gene calls are TRBV6-2 or TRBV6-3 and TRBJ2-3, with D hard to call. Trimming stripped 3 bases from V and 3 bases from J, with 13 bases between. Germline V CDR1 and CDR2: MNHEY, SVGEGT. The CDR3 is made up of 15 amino acids. The CDR3 region is CASSYFLSATDTQYF. The CDR3 DNA sequence: TGTGCCAGCAGTTATTTCCTGAGCGCGACAGATACGCAGTATTTT.

This clonotype was seen only a few times. CDR3 sequence: CASSLDSNLYQETQYF. Here the CDR3 DNA reads TGTGCCAGCAGCTTAGATTCTAACCTGTACCAAGAGACCCAGTACTTC. V and J are TRBV11-2 and TRBJ2-5; no reliable D call. CDR1 and CDR2 from the germline V gene are SGHAT and FQNNGV. V gave up 0 bases and J gave up 0 bases, with 11 bases separating them. The CDR3 has 16 amino acids.

This clonotype was found a few times. The chain is built from TRBV3-1 and TRBJ2-7; D is perhaps TRBD2 (5 bases). Trimming removed 0 bases at V and 3 bases at J, with 15 bases between. There are 16 residues in the CDR3. The germline V gene has CDR1 LGHDT and CDR2 YNNKEL (reference sequence). As DNA, the CDR3 is TGTGCCAGCAGCCAAGAAGGGTGGACGGGAAACTACGAGCAGTACTTC. Amino acids: CASSQEGWTGNYEQYF.

The sample holds one count of this clonotype. V gene TRBV6-5 combines with J gene TRBJ2-7; tentative D call: TRBD2 (5 bases). Trimming shortened V by 4 bases and J by 3 bases, and 13 bases separated the two germline ends. The CDR3 runs 14 residues. Germline lookup yields CDR1 MNHEY and CDR2 SVGAGI. CDR3 amino acids: CASSFGRDYYEQYF. The DNA for the CDR3 is TGTGCCAGCAGTTTTGGCAGAGACTACTACGAGCAGTACTTC.

This clonotype was detected many times. V gene TRBV5-6 combines with J gene TRBJ2-5; D perhaps matches TRBD1 (6 bases). The CDR3 length is 13 residues. The germline V gene encodes CDR1 SGHDT and CDR2 YYEEEE. The V gene lost 1 base and the J gene lost 5 bases, with 9 bases spanning the gap. The CDR3 loop reads CASSLYQGETQYF. The CDR3 DNA follows: TGTGCCAGCAGCTTGTATCAGGGGGAGACCCAGTACTTC.

The gene calls are TRBV7-2 and TRBJ1-1; D remains ambiguous. Trimming stripped 2 bases from V and 1 base from J, with 8 bases between. CDR1 is SGHTA and CDR2 is FQGNSA in the germline V gene. This CDR3 contains 14 residues. The CDR3 nucleotides read TGTGCCAGCAGCTTATACCAGGCGAACACTGAAGCTTTCTTT. Translation: CASSLYQANTEAFF.

The rearrangement links TRBV16 to TRBJ2-7; maybe TRBD1 (5 bases). The CDR3 has 15 amino acids. The V gene lost 0 bases and the J gene lost 0 bases, with 9 bases spanning the gap. CDR1 is KGHSY, CDR2 FQNENV, per germline. The CDR3 reads CASSQSRQSSYEQYF. As DNA, the CDR3 is TGTGCCAGCAGCCAATCCCGACAGAGCTCCTACGAGCAGTACTTC.

In its sample, this clonotype was seen many times. The chain combines TRBV24-1 with TRBJ2-3; 8 positions match TRBD1. Germline V gene lookup returns CDR1 KGHDR and CDR2 SFDVKD. The CDR3 covers 16 residues. After removal of 1 base from V and 3 bases from J, the junction contained 5 bases not matched to a gene. The CDR3, as DNA: TGTGCCACCAGTGATTTACGACAGGGGAGTACAGATACGCAGTATTTT. Translating gives CATSDLRQGSTDTQYF.

This clonotype appeared a single time. The junction does not match germline at one end; this may be a read error. The chain employs TRBV6-2 or TRBV6-3 and TRBJ1-5, with 9 bases matching TRBD1. The CDR3 length is 14 residues. In germline, CDR1 is MNHEY, CDR2 SVGEGT. CDR3 amino acids: CASSPTGGNQPQHF. CDR3 nucleotide sequence: TGTGCCAGCAGCCCTACAGGGGGCAACCAGCCCCAGCATTTT.

This clonotype was observed a handful of times. This chain uses TRBV11-2 with TRBJ2-7; D not resolved. CDR1 SGHAT and CDR2 FQNNGV come from the germline V gene. The length of the CDR3 is 12 residues. Deletions cut 7 bases from V and 3 bases from J, with 10 bases between. The CDR3 is CASTDLLYEQYF. CDR3 bases: TGTGCCAGCACCGACCTCCTCTACGAGCAGTACTTC.

The chain joins TRBV6-5 to TRBJ2-2, with TRBD2 matching over 13 bases. The CDR3 sequence is 17 residues long. Trimming removed 2 bases from V and 0 bases from J; junction bases left unmatched: 0. Germline CDR1 is MNHEY and CDR2 is SVGAGI. The CDR3 reads CASSYGTSGANTGELFF. In nucleotides, the CDR3 is TGTGCCAGCAGTTACGGGACTAGCGGGGCGAACACCGGGGAGCTGTTTTTT.

This clonotype was observed a handful of times. The rearrangement uses TRBV10-3 and TRBJ2-7; no firm D call. Germline V gives CDR1 ENHRY, CDR2 SYGVKD. This CDR3 is 10 amino acids long. Trimming removed 9 bases from V and 5 bases from J, with 8 bases in between. The CDR3 spells CAIGFDEQYF. As DNA, the CDR3 is TGTGCCATTGGATTTGACGAGCAGTACTTC.

This clonotype has just a few counts. The V call is TRBV12-3 or TRBV12-4, the J call TRBJ2-7; unclear D gene. There are 12 residues in the CDR3. Trimming took off 4 bases at V and 12 bases at J, with 16 bases between the two ends. The CDR3 DNA sequence: TGTGCCAGCAGTTATACCTCTCGTGTGCCGTACTTC. It encodes CASSYTSRVPYF.

This clonotype appeared a few times. The chain links TRBV19 to TRBJ2-6, with a tentative D call TRBD1 (6 bases). V was cut by 10 bases and J by 0 bases, with 10 bases left in between. Germline lookup yields CDR1 LNHDA and CDR2 SQIVND (reference sequence). The CDR3 sequence is 14 residues long. The CDR3 DNA sequence: TGTGCCACTGGACAGACCTCTGGGGCCAACGTCCTGACTTTC. This translates into CATGQTSGANVLTF.

The chain links TRBV12-3 or TRBV12-4 to TRBJ1-4; TRBD1 matches 7 bases. The CDR3 consists of 13 residues. The V and J ends lost 8 bases and 4 bases, in that order; junction bases with no gene match: 4. The CDR3 region is CASGDRVNEKLFF. Here the CDR3 DNA reads TGTGCCAGCGGAGACAGGGTTAATGAAAAACTGTTTTTT.

This chain connects TRBV5-6 to TRBJ1-2, with a tentative D call TRBD1 (5 bases). The length of the CDR3 is 14 residues. Trimming cost V 0 bases and J 2 bases, with 8 bases left between them. Germline CDR1 and CDR2: SGHDT and YYEEEE. In DNA, the CDR3 is TGTGCCAGCAGCTTGGTGGGACGGAACTATGGCTACACCTTC. It specifies CASSLVGRNYGYTF.

The gene calls are TRBV5-5 and TRBJ2-5; the D is unclear. The CDR3 contains 14 residues. V lost 2 bases and J 5 bases, leaving 13 bases between the germline ends. The germline CDR1 and CDR2 sequences are SGHKS and YYEKEE (reference sequence). In DNA form, the CDR3 reads TGTGCCAGCAGCTTAGACCCACAGTGGGAGACCCAGTACTTC. The encoded protein is CASSLDPQWETQYF.

This clonotype was seen a handful of times. Mismatch with germline at one junction end may stem from a read error. In DNA, the CDR3 is TGTGCCAGCAATTACGGCGGGGCTAGCGGGAGGTACCATGAGCAGTTCTTC. Its protein product is CASNYGGASGRYHEQFF. The chain employs TRBV6-2 or TRBV6-3 and TRBJ2-1; 11 bases agree with TRBD2. CDR1 is MNHEY and CDR2 is SVGEGT in the germline V gene. This CDR3 is 17 amino acids long.

For the CDR3, the DNA is TGTGCCAGCAGTGGCCCCGCAAGGGGCCTCGCCTACGAGCAGTACTTC. Residues: CASSGPARGLAYEQYF. This chain joins TRBV6-1 and TRBJ2-7; tentatively, D is TRBD1 (5 bases). Between the trimmed V and J ends, which lost 4 bases and 2 bases, there was a span of 18 bases. The V gene's germline CDR1 is MNHNS and CDR2 SASEGT. The CDR3 contains 16 residues.

This rearrangement joins TRBV27 to TRBJ2-5, with D maybe TRBD1 (5 bases). The CDR3 is 12 amino acids. V lost 8 bases and J 0 bases, leaving 7 bases between the germline ends. The V gene's germline CDR1 is MNHEY and CDR2 SMNVEV (reference sequence). In DNA, the CDR3 is TGTGCCAGCTTGACAGACCAAGAGACCCAGTACTTC. It specifies CASLTDQETQYF.

This clonotype showed up just a few times. This rearrangement joins TRBV20-1 to TRBJ2-7; D is uncertain. V was cut by 2 bases and J by 13 bases, with 18 bases left in between. The germline CDR1 and CDR2 sequences are DFQATT and SNEGSKA (reference sequence). This CDR3 is built from 12 residues. The chain's CDR3 is CSARQTDDLSYF. CDR3 DNA: TGCAGTGCTAGACAGACGGACGATCTTTCTTACTTC.

V and J are TRBV5-1 and TRBJ1-2, with D unclear. Germline lookup yields CDR1 SGHRS and CDR2 YFSETQ. V lost 1 base, J lost 4 bases, and 17 bases lay in between. The CDR3 spans 16 residues. CDR3 region: CASSLSVSGSGYGYTF. The CDR3 nucleotides are TGCGCCAGCAGCTTGTCCGTGTCGGGATCTGGCTATGGCTACACCTTC.